This T cell receptor beta chain was observed in a study of early stage breast cancer tumors. Turning to the study itself: Among some twelve ER+/PR+/HER2- tumors, eight were ductal, four lobular.

Some clones are missing from TCRdb's copy, which holds only in-frame ones; the method was immunoSEQ multiplex PCR. The sample contains around 31,000 clones, just under 75% of which appear only once. From germline, CDR1 is LNHNV and CDR2 YYDKDF (reference sequence). Between the trimmed V and J ends, which lost 9 bases and 4 bases, there was a span of 4 bases. This CDR3 is built from 9 residues. The sequence was collected from a person aged 30 to 40 with breast cancer. Sequenced input: breast tumor tissue. The chain couples TRBV15 to TRBJ2-7; D gene ambiguous. The CDR3 sequence is CATRYEQYF. CDR3 coding DNA: TGTGCCACGCGGTACGAGCAGTACTTC.